The T cell receptor beta chain under discussion was sequenced for a study of shared T cell receptors in the human thymus. The CDR3 covers 18 residues. V was cut by 0 bases and J by 0 bases, with 14 bases left in between. Germline assignment: CDR1 ENHRY and CDR2 SYGVKD. Sequenced by immunoSEQ multiplex PCR; TCRdb stores in-frame clones only, minus some. The data hold under 850,000 clones, with around nine tenths observed a single time. Separately, the same data were catalogued under a study of human thymus T cells. That work adds: Resections from corrective heart surgery supplied the thymus tissue. Within thymic and blood repertoires, V and J gene usage appeared to be biased.

Sequencing was carried out using thymocytes. This TCR was sampled from a boy in the first two years of life with a congenital heart defect. The chain combines TRBV10-3 with TRBJ1-4; D is perhaps TRBD1 (6 bases). The CDR3 DNA follows: TGTGCCATCAGTGAGTCGGCCCCCAACAGGGCAACTAATGAAAAACTGTTTTTT. This sequence encodes CAISESAPNRATNEKLFF.